This is a list of T cell receptor beta chains from one sample in a study of CD8 T cells in Susac syndrome. MiXCR was run by TCRdb on the immunoSEQ multiplex PCR reads, yielding one entry per CDR3 protein. The sample lists over 100,000 distinct CDR3 sequences, 96% seen once, with about 0.13% in the top ten. The sample taken for sequencing was CD4+ T cells from PBMCs. The receptors come from a human donor with Susac syndrome. Each CDR3 is given with its conserved first and last residue. A D gene is named only where the DNA matches it firmly. Expanded clones get a size class; other rows say once, few or many, or leave the size out.

len	v_gene	j_gene	abundance	d_gene	CDR3aa	CDR3nt
15	TRBV5-1	TRBJ2-5	-	-	CASNDPGTIQETQYF	TGCGCCAGCAATGACCCCGGGACCATACAAGAGACCCAGTACTTC
15	TRBV5-6	TRBJ2-2	-	TRBD1	CASSSGQGLTGELFF	TGTGCCAGCAGCTCTGGACAGGGCCTCACCGGGGAGCTGTTTTTT
13	TRBV29-1	TRBJ1-2	-	TRBD1	CSARDWTGAGYTF	TGCAGCGCTCGAGACTGGACAGGGGCTGGCTACACCTTC
18	TRBV30	TRBJ1-5	-	TRBD1	CAWSPGTGAQYSNQPQHF	TGTGCCTGGAGTCCCGGGACAGGGGCTCAATATAGCAATCAGCCCCAGCATTTT
15	TRBV7-6	TRBJ2-1	-	-	CASSPNRATYNEQFF	TGTGCCAGCAGCCCCAACAGGGCGACCTACAATGAGCAGTTCTTC
13	TRBV28	TRBJ2-7	once	-	CASSRSPGYEQYF	TGTGCCAGCAGTAGATCCCCAGGGTACGAGCAGTACTTC
12	TRBV15	TRBJ2-5	few	-	CATSREGETQYF	TGTGCCACCAGCAGGGAGGGGGAGACCCAGTACTTC
16	TRBV24-1	TRBJ2-3	-	-	CATSDFGRALGDTQYF	TGTGCCACCAGTGATTTTGGACGGGCCCTAGGAGATACGCAGTATTTT
11	TRBV29-1	TRBJ2-7	-	-	CSVEELDEQYF	TGCAGCGTTGAAGAACTGGACGAGCAGTACTTC
23	TRBV5-1	TRBJ2-7	once	TRBD1	CASSFLLGYGTGDAGAKGGEQYF	TGCGCCAGCAGCTTCCTCCTCGGCTATGGGACAGGGGATGCGGGAGCTAAGGGAGGCGAGCAGTACTTC
12	TRBV29-1	TRBJ2-3	-	TRBD2	CSGSGHADTQYF	TGCAGCGGTAGCGGGCACGCAGATACGCAGTATTTT
10	TRBV30	TRBJ1-2	-	-	CAQANYGYTF	TGTGCCCAGGCTAACTATGGCTACACCTTC
13	TRBV12-3/TRBV12-4	TRBJ1-1	few	-	CASSWGRNTEAFF	TGTGCCAGCAGTTGGGGGCGGAACACTGAAGCTTTCTTT
15	TRBV7-9	TRBJ1-5	once	TRBD1	CASSFGTGSNQPQHF	TGTGCCAGCAGCTTTGGGACAGGCAGCAATCAGCCCCAGCATTTT
13	TRBV12-3/TRBV12-4	TRBJ2-7	-	TRBD1	CASSLTQGYEQYF	TGTGCCAGCAGTTTAACACAGGGGTACGAGCAGTACTTC
14	TRBV29-1	TRBJ2-7	-	TRBD2	CSVVRLAGAREQYF	TGCAGCGTGGTGCGACTAGCGGGAGCTCGGGAGCAGTACTTC
12	TRBV29-1	TRBJ2-7	-	TRBD2	CSARTAGGEQYF	TGCAGCGCCAGGACAGCGGGGGGCGAGCAGTACTTC
14	TRBV2	TRBJ2-3	-	-	CASRTAADSDTQYF	TGTGCCAGTCGGACTGCCGCGGACTCGGATACGCAGTATTTT
14	TRBV24-1	TRBJ2-1	once	TRBD2	CATSGTSGYNEQFF	TGTGCCACCAGTGGTACTAGCGGTTACAATGAGCAGTTCTTC
15	TRBV7-9	TRBJ2-3	-	TRBD1	CASSPDRVWTDTQYF	TGTGCCAGCAGCCCGGACAGGGTTTGGACAGATACGCAGTATTTT
16	TRBV3-1	TRBJ2-2	-	TRBD2	CASSQSYGRSTGELFF	TGTGCCAGCAGCCAAAGTTACGGGAGGAGTACCGGGGAGCTGTTTTTT
14	TRBV6-6	TRBJ2-5	once	TRBD2	CASSPSGRGETQYF	TGTGCCAGCAGCCCTAGCGGGAGGGGGGAGACCCAGTACTTC
14	TRBV2	TRBJ2-3	-	TRBD2	CASSVLAGQDTQYF	TGTGCCAGCAGCGTCCTAGCGGGGCAGGATACGCAGTATTTT
13	TRBV19	TRBJ1-5	-	-	CASRQGPNQPQHF	TGTGCCAGTAGACAGGGTCCCAATCAGCCCCAGCATTTT